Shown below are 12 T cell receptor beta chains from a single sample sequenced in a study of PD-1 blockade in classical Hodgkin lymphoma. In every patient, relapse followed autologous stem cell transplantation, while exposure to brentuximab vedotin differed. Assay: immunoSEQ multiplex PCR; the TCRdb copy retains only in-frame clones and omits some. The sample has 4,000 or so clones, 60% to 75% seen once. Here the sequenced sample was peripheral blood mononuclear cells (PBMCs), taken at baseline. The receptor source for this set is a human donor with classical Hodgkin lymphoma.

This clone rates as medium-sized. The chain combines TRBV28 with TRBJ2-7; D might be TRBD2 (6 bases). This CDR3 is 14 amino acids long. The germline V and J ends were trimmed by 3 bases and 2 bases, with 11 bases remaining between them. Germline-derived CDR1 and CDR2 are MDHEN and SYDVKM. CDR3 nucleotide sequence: TGTGCCAGCAGTTTTCTTGGCGGGGCCTACGAGCAGTACTTC. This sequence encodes CASSFLGGAYEQYF.

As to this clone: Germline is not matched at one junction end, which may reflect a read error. CDR3 region: CASSPQGTDTQYF. In nucleotides, the CDR3 is TGTGCTAGCAGCCCCCAGGGGACAGATACGCAGTATTTT. V and J are TRBV7-7 and TRBJ2-3; TRBD1 might be the D (6 bases). From germline, CDR1 is SSHAT and CDR2 FNYEAQ (reference sequence). The CDR3 runs 13 residues.

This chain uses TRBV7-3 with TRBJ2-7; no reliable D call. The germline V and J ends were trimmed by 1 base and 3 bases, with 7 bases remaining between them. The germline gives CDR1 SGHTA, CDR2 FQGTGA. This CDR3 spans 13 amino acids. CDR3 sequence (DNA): TGTGCCAGCAGCTTAAATAGTAACTACGAGCAGTACTTC. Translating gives CASSLNSNYEQYF.

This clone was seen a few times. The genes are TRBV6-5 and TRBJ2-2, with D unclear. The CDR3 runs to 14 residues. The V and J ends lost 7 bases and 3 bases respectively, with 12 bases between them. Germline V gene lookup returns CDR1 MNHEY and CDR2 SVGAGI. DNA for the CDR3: TGTGCCAGCAAGTTGGGCGGAGACACCGGGGAGCTGTTTTTT. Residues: CASKLGGDTGELFF.

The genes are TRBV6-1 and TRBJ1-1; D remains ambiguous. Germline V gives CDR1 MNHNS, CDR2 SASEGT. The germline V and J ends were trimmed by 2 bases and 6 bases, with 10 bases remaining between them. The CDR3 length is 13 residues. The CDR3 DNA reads TGTGCCAGCAGTGAATCTGCCTGGGCTGAAGCTTTCTTT. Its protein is CASSESAWAEAFF.

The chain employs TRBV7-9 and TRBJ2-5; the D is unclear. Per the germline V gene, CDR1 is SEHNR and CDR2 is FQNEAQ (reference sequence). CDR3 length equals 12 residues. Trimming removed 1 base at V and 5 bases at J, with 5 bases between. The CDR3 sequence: CASSLEAETQYF. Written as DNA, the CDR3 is TGTGCCAGCAGCTTAGAAGCGGAGACCCAGTACTTC.

The CDR3 bases are TGTGCCAGTAGTACAAGAGGGGTGTACACTGAAGCTTTCTTT. Translation: CASSTRGVYTEAFF. The chain couples TRBV19 to TRBJ1-1, with D maybe TRBD1 (5 bases). In germline, CDR1 is LNHDA, CDR2 SQIVND (reference sequence). Trimming pared 4 bases from V and 3 bases from J, leaving 12 bases between. The CDR3 is 14 residues long.

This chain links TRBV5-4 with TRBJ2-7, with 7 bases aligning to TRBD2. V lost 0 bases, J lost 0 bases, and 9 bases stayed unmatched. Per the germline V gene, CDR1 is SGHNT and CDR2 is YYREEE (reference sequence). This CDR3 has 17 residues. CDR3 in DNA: TGTGCCAGCAGCTTGGCCTGGGCGGGGGAAAGCTCCTACGAGCAGTACTTC. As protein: CASSLAWAGESSYEQYF.

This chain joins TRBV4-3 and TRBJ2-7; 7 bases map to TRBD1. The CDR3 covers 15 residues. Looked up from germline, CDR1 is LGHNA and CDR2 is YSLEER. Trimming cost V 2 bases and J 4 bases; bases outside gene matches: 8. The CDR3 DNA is TGCGCCAGCAGCCAACTCCGGGACAGCCAGTACGAGCAGTACTTC. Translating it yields CASSQLRDSQYEQYF.

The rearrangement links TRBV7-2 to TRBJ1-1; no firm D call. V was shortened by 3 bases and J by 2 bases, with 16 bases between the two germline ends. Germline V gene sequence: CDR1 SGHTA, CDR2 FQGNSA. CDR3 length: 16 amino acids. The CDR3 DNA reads TGTGCCAGCAGCTTTGCCGGGTTCGCATCAAACACTGAAGCTTTCTTT. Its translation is CASSFAGFASNTEAFF.

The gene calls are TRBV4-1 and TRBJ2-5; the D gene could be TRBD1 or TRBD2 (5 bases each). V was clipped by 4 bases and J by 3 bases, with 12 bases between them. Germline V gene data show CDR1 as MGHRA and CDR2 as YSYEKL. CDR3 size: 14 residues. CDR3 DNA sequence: TGCGCCAGCAGCCCAGTTGGGGGTAAAGAGACCCAGTACTTC. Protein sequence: CASSPVGGKETQYF.

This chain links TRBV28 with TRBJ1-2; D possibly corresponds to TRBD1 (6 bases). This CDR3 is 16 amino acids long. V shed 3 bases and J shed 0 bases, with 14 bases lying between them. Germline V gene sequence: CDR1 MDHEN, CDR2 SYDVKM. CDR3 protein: CASSLSDRISNYGYTF. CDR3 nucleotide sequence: TGTGCCAGCAGTTTGTCGGACAGAATATCTAACTATGGCTACACCTTC.